These 18 T cell receptor beta chains were all obtained from the same sample, sequenced in a study of blood T cell repertoires in COVID-19. Libraries were prepared by immunoSEQ multiplex PCR; TCRdb keeps only in-frame clonotypes and omits some of them. There are approximately 300,000 clones in the sample; roughly 88% occur only once, and approximately 4.2% lies in the top ten. Sequenced input: PBMCs or T cells enriched from blood (not recorded which). All receptors come from a woman in her twenties or thirties who had recovered from COVID-19.

The chain carries TRBV7-3 and TRBJ2-1; D is uncertain. Germline-derived CDR1 and CDR2 are SGHTA and FQGTGA. This CDR3 has 12 residues. The ends were cut back, 5 bases at V and 9 bases at J, with 11 bases in the middle. The CDR3 nucleotides read TGTGCCAGCAGCGGCCCCACGGGTGAGCAGTTCTTC. Translating gives CASSGPTGEQFF. Looking up the rest from reference TRBV7-3 and TRBJ2-1 gives the full variable domain: GAGVSQTPSNKVTEKGKYVELRCDPISGHTALYWYRQSLGQGPEFLIYFQGTGAADDSGLPNDRFFAVRPEGSVSTLKIQRTERGDSAVYLCASSGPTGEQFFGPGTRLTVL.

The chain has TRBV6-5 and TRBJ2-2; 7 nucleotides align to TRBD1. Unmatched junction bases numbered 6, after V lost 7 bases and J lost 4 bases. The germline gives CDR1 MNHEY, CDR2 SVGAGI. CDR3 size: 14 residues. Here the CDR3 reads CASNTGTATGELFF. CDR3 sequence (DNA): TGTGCCAGCAATACAGGGACAGCCACCGGGGAGCTGTTTTTT.

The rearrangement joins TRBV7-9 to TRBJ1-6, with D possibly matching TRBD1 (6 bases). The CDR3 is 14 residues long. V dropped 5 bases and J dropped 9 bases, with 14 bases sitting between them. Germline V CDR1 and CDR2: SEHNR, FQNEAQ (reference sequence). The CDR3 spells CASSQQGKGSPLHF. The DNA of the CDR3 is TGTGCCAGCAGCCAACAGGGTAAAGGTTCACCCCTCCACTTT.

The gene calls are TRBV7-9 and TRBJ2-1, with D perhaps matching TRBD2 (5 bases). Trimming cost V 4 bases and J 7 bases, with 17 bases left between them. The germline V gene has CDR1 SEHNR and CDR2 FQNEAQ (reference sequence). The length of the CDR3 is 15 residues. The CDR3 DNA is TGTGCCAGCAGCTCTCGGGAACCGGACGGTAATGAGCAGTTCTTC. It codes for CASSSREPDGNEQFF. Variable domain in full (rest from reference TRBV7-9 and TRBJ2-1): DTGVSQNPRHKITKRGQNVTFRCDPISEHNRLYWYRQTLGQGPEFLTYFQNEAQLEKSRLLSDRFSAERPKGSFSTLEIQRTEQGDSAMYLCASSSREPDGNEQFFGPGTRLTVL.

The chain joins TRBV12-3 or TRBV12-4 to TRBJ1-1, with D hard to call. The V and J ends lost 3 bases and 11 bases respectively, with 13 bases between them. This CDR3 spans 12 amino acids. The CDR3 DNA is TGTGCCAGCAGTTTTGGGGAGCTCGTGGCTTTCTTT. This translates into CASSFGELVAFF.

This clone was counted a few times. This sequence joins TRBV9 and TRBJ2-3, with TRBD2 matching over 10 bases. The length of the CDR3 is 15 residues. Trimming at V came to 3 bases and at J to 6 bases, leaving 7 bases not matched to a gene. The V gene's germline CDR1 is SGDLS and CDR2 YYNGEE. CDR3 protein: CASSAPGTSVDTQYF. In DNA form, the CDR3 reads TGTGCCAGCAGCGCCCCTGGGACTAGCGTGGATACGCAGTATTTT.

V usage is TRBV30 and J usage is TRBJ1-4; D remains ambiguous. The CDR3 is 15 amino acids. The V and J ends lost 0 bases and 4 bases respectively, with 12 bases between them. CDR1 is GTSNPN and CDR2 is SVGIG in the germline V gene (reference sequence). Here the CDR3 reads CAWSVSLAGNEKLFF. The CDR3 coding sequence is TGTGCCTGGAGTGTAAGCTTGGCGGGTAATGAAAAACTGTTTTTT.

The rearrangement links TRBV10-2 to TRBJ1-5; no definite D call. Germline values: CDR1 WSHSY, CDR2 SAAADI. Trimming took off 8 bases at V and 3 bases at J, with 14 bases between the two ends. This CDR3 spans 14 amino acids. The CDR3 reads CASSTGGYNQPQHF. CDR3 nucleotide sequence: TGCGCCAGCTCGACGGGCGGGTACAATCAGCCCCAGCATTTT.

The V gene is TRBV7-9, the J gene TRBJ1-2; 7 bases align to TRBD1. V trimming: 4 bases; J trimming: 5 bases; junction bases outside the gene matches: 10. The CDR3 contains 15 residues. CDR1 and CDR2 from the germline V gene are SEHNR and FQNEAQ (reference sequence). CDR3 protein: CASSSDHQGEYGYTF. The CDR3 coding sequence is TGTGCCAGCAGCTCAGATCATCAGGGGGAATATGGCTACACCTTC.

The rearrangement joins TRBV7-6 to TRBJ2-3, with 8 bases fitting TRBD2. The V segment lost 2 bases and the J segment 1 base; nucleotides outside the gene matches: 14. The CDR3 contains 19 residues. The germline CDR1 and CDR2 sequences are SGHVS and FNYEAQ. In DNA, the CDR3 is TGTGCCAGCAGCTTAAGTGTAGCGGGGACCATCGGCCGCACAGATACGCAGTATTTT. It translates to CASSLSVAGTIGRTDTQYF. The complete variable domain, with remaining parts taken from reference TRBV7-6 and TRBJ2-3, reads GAGVSQSPRYKVTKRGQDVALRCDPISGHVSLYWYRQALGQGPEFLTYFNYEAQQDKSGLPNDRFSAERPEGSISTLTIQRTEQRDSAMYRCASSLSVAGTIGRTDTQYFGPGTRLTVL.

The chain links TRBV6-5 to TRBJ1-1, with D possibly matching TRBD1 (6 bases). V lost 4 bases and J 4 bases, leaving 13 bases between the germline ends. Germline V CDR1 and CDR2: MNHEY, SVGAGI. The CDR3 spans 14 residues. In DNA form, the CDR3 reads TGTGCCAGCAGTTTACACAGGGAGGGCACTGAAGCTTTCTTT. Its protein product is CASSLHREGTEAFF.

This rearrangement joins TRBV6-5 to TRBJ1-4; D call uncertain. CDR1 and CDR2 from the germline V gene are MNHEY and SVGAGI. V lost 4 bases, J lost 3 bases, and 9 bases lay in between. This CDR3 contains 14 residues. CDR3 sequence: CASSLRRANEKLFF. CDR3 bases: TGTGCCAGCAGTTTAAGGAGGGCTAATGAAAAACTGTTTTTT.

The chain carries TRBV29-1 and TRBJ2-3; 10 bases agree with TRBD2. The CDR3 runs 16 residues. The germline V gene has CDR1 SQVTM and CDR2 ANQGSEA. V lost 6 bases to trimming and J lost 7 bases; unmatched junction nucleotides: 16. Here the CDR3 DNA reads TGCAGCGTCCTAGCGGGAGCCCTAACTAGAGAGAATACGCAGTATTTT. It translates to CSVLAGALTRENTQYF.

The J gene is TRBJ1-5, the V gene TRBV10-3, with a tentative D call TRBD1 (5 bases). V lost 0 bases and J lost 9, with 15 bases in between. Germline V gene lookup returns CDR1 ENHRY and CDR2 SYGVKD. The CDR3 has 15 amino acids. CDR3 DNA: TGTGCCATCAGTGAGTCTGAAAGGGGCGCTCGGCCCCAGCATTTT. It specifies CAISESERGARPQHF.

The genes are TRBV2 and TRBJ1-5, with no clear D. The V gene lost 9 bases and the J gene lost 6 bases, with 12 bases spanning the gap. CDR1 is SNHLY, CDR2 FYNNEI, per germline. This CDR3 comprises 12 residues. Written as DNA, the CDR3 is TGTGCCAGTCGCGAATCGAGTCAGCCCCAGCATTTT. Residues: CASRESSQPQHF.

This clone showed up just a few times. One end of the junction varies from germline; a read error may be responsible. The rearrangement links TRBV24-1 to TRBJ1-1; possible D gene TRBD1, 6 bases. Germline V CDR1 and CDR2: KGHDR, SFDVKD. This CDR3 is built from 12 residues. This CDR3 is CATRTGNSEAFF. The DNA of the CDR3 is TGTGCCACCAGAACAGGGAACTCTGAAGCTTTCTTT.

In DNA form, the CDR3 reads TGTGCCAGCAGCACCTACCGACAGGGGGAGCAGTACTTC. This sequence encodes CASSTYRQGEQYF. The chain carries TRBV3-1 (or the pseudogene TRBV3-2) and TRBJ2-7; 8 bases fit TRBD1. The CDR3 loop spans 13 amino acids. Trimming took 5 bases from V and 7 from J; bases not matched to a gene: 7. The germline CDR1 and CDR2 sequences are LGHDT and YNNKEL (reference sequence).

This clone has only one observation. The chain links TRBV18 to TRBJ1-1; D perhaps matches TRBD1 (5 bases). CDR3 length: 14 residues. Germline V CDR1 and CDR2: KGHSH, LQKENI. V lost 4 bases and J lost 1, with 10 bases in between. DNA of the CDR3: TGTGCCAGCTCACGAACCCAGGGGAACACTGAAGCTTTCTTT. The encoded protein is CASSRTQGNTEAFF.